This TCR beta chain was observed in a study of CD8 T cells in ankylosing spondylitis. 5'-RACE, quantitative and with molecular barcodes, yielded the TCR beta libraries. MiXCR, applied by TCRdb to the 5' RACE reads, yields one record per CDR3 protein. Of roughly 240,000 distinct CDR3 sequences listed, around 32% are singletons. Study conclusions and caveats: A TCR beta motif of 7 to 9 highly homologous variants seemed to mark ankylosing spondylitis blood. The disease-linked clones had a CD8+ phenotype and low blood frequencies. Disease-linked clones reportedly concentrated significantly in matched ankylosing spondylitis synovial fluid.

Remarks on this clonotype: Its target is unknown.

This TCR was sampled from a male donor with ankylosing spondylitis or in good health (not recorded which). The sequenced material came from blood, either unsorted or a sorted T cell fraction (not recorded which).

CDR3 loop: CSVLDSGQETQYF. The CDR3 bases are TGCAGCGTCCTTGATTCGGGCCAAGAGACCCAGTACTTC. This chain connects TRBV29-1 to TRBJ2-5; unclear D gene. This CDR3 comprises 13 residues. Trimming left V 6 bases short and J 1 base short, with 12 bases between. Germline CDR1 and CDR2: SQVTM and ANQGSEA. Looking up the rest from reference TRBV29-1 and TRBJ2-5 gives the full variable domain: SAVISQKPSRDICQRGTSLTIQCQVDSQVTMMFWYRQQPGQSLTLIATANQGSEATYESGFVIDKFPISRPNLTFSTLTVSNMSPEDSSIYLCSVLDSGQETQYFGPGTRLLVL.